These 18 T cell receptor beta chains originate from one sample sequenced in a study of CD8 T cells in ankylosing spondylitis. One entry per CDR3 protein results from TCRdb running MiXCR on the 5' RACE reads. The table has roughly 230,000 distinct CDR3 sequences, about 18% seen once. Material: blood, either unsorted or a sorted T cell fraction (not recorded which). Receptors were obtained from a male donor with ankylosing spondylitis or in good health (not recorded which).

This CDR3 reads CASSLMAGFDEQYF. CDR3 nucleotides: TGTGCCAGCAGTTTAATGGCAGGGTTCGACGAGCAGTACTTC. The chain combines TRBV12-3 or TRBV12-4 with TRBJ2-7, with D perhaps TRBD1 (5 bases). V was trimmed by 2 bases and J by 5 bases, leaving 13 bases between them. The length of the CDR3 is 14 residues.

This clonotype was detected only a few times. The chain has TRBV12-3 or TRBV12-4 and TRBJ2-3, with TRBD2 matching over 7 bases. V lost 1 base and J lost 5; bases outside the gene matches: 6. The CDR3 loop spans 15 amino acids. The CDR3 nucleotides read TGTGCCAGCAGTTTAGGAGGGCCGGGGGGAGATACGCAGTATTTT. Protein: CASSLGGPGGDTQYF.

This clonotype occurred a few times. The gene calls are TRBV7-8 and TRBJ2-1, with 9 bases identical to TRBD2. V lost 5 bases to trimming and J lost 7 bases; unmatched junction nucleotides: 15. The CDR3 has 17 residues. Germline V gene sequence: CDR1 SGHVS, CDR2 FQNEAQ. CDR3 amino acids: CASSPPPAGGHLNEQFF. CDR3 coding DNA: TGTGCCAGCAGCCCCCCACCCGCGGGAGGGCATCTAAATGAGCAGTTCTTC.

This sequence joins TRBV4-2 and TRBJ2-1, with D possibly matching TRBD2 (5 bases). This CDR3 contains 16 residues. Trimming pared 0 bases from V and 4 bases from J, leaving 13 bases between. Germline V gene lookup returns CDR1 LGHNA and CDR2 YNFKEQ. In DNA, the CDR3 is TGTGCCAGCAGCCAAGATGGGCTAGCAGATTACAATGAGCAGTTCTTC. Its translation: CASSQDGLADYNEQFF.

This chain uses TRBV12-3 or TRBV12-4 with TRBJ2-7, with D hard to call. This CDR3 has 14 amino acids. Trimming removed 3 bases at V and 0 bases at J, with 9 bases between. CDR3 sequence reads: CASSFATNSYEQYF. CDR3 DNA: TGTGCCAGCAGTTTTGCTACCAACTCCTACGAGCAGTACTTC.

The V call is TRBV12-3 or TRBV12-4, the J call TRBJ2-1, with a tentative D call TRBD1 (6 bases). Trimming cost V 1 base and J 12 bases, with 13 bases left between them. The CDR3 has 13 amino acids. In nucleotides, the CDR3 is TGTGCCAGCAGTTTAGACCCCAGGGGAATGCAGTTCTTC. This sequence encodes CASSLDPRGMQFF.

This clonotype was found a few times. The rearrangement links TRBV28 to TRBJ2-1, with TRBD1 matching 10 bases. Germline trimming cut 4 bases from V and 0 bases from J; bases unmatched to any gene: 9. The CDR3 has 18 amino acids. Germline CDR1 and CDR2: MDHEN and SYDVKM. The CDR3 sequence is CASSSGTGVGGSYNEQFF. CDR3 DNA: TGTGCCAGCAGTTCCGGGACAGGGGTCGGGGGCTCCTACAATGAGCAGTTCTTC.

This clonotype was detected ten times or more. This chain uses TRBV12-3 or TRBV12-4 with TRBJ2-2; weak D call: TRBD1 (6 bases). The CDR3 spans 16 residues. Between the trimmed V and J ends, which lost 6 bases and 0 bases, there was a span of 14 bases. CDR3 nucleotides: TGTGCCAGCAGGCACCGGGACATGGCGAACACCGGGGAGCTGTTTTTT. Translation: CASRHRDMANTGELFF.

In this sample, this clonotype turned up a few times. The chain is built from TRBV29-1 and TRBJ2-5; 9 positions match TRBD1. Germline loops: CDR1 SQVTM, CDR2 ANQGSEA. V dropped 4 bases and J dropped 5; count of bases not matched to a gene: 5. This CDR3 is built from 13 residues. The CDR3 sequence is CSVGQGDSETQYF. In nucleotides, the CDR3 is TGCAGCGTTGGACAGGGGGACTCGGAGACCCAGTACTTC. Full variable domain (remainder filled in from reference TRBV29-1 and TRBJ2-5): SAVISQKPSRDICQRGTSLTIQCQVDSQVTMMFWYRQQPGQSLTLIATANQGSEATYESGFVIDKFPISRPNLTFSTLTVSNMSPEDSSIYLCSVGQGDSETQYFGPGTRLLVL.

The chain links TRBV19 to TRBJ2-1; TRBD2 is a possible D gene (5 bases). Germline assignment: CDR1 LNHDA and CDR2 SQIVND (reference sequence). The ends were cut back, 5 bases at V and 15 bases at J, with 14 bases in the middle. The CDR3 is 11 amino acids. CDR3 bases: TGTGCCAGTAGTTTATCGGGGTTTCGGTTCTTC. It is translated as CASSLSGFRFF.

The chain links TRBV6-4 to TRBJ2-7; D is ambiguous. Per the germline V gene, CDR1 is MRHNA and CDR2 is SNTAGT. The CDR3 has 15 residues. The V gene lost 0 bases and the J gene lost 3 bases, with 12 bases spanning the gap. The CDR3 loop is CASSDSLWHYYEQYF. As DNA, the CDR3 is TGTGCCAGCAGTGACTCTTTGTGGCATTACTACGAGCAGTACTTC.

The table lists this clonotype with a count of one. The chain recombines TRBV5-1 with TRBJ2-7; 8 bases align to TRBD2. The trim removed 4 bases at V and 2 bases at J, leaving 11 bases unmatched. Germline V CDR1 and CDR2: SGHRS, YFSETQ. This CDR3 spans 16 amino acids. CDR3 DNA sequence: TGCGCCAGCAGCGTCTATGGTCCGGGAGGGCCCTACGAGCAGTACTTC. Translated, it gives CASSVYGPGGPYEQYF.

This clonotype was seen more than once but under ten times. The J gene is TRBJ2-7, the V gene TRBV5-5, with 11 nucleotides matching TRBD2. The germline V gene encodes CDR1 SGHKS and CDR2 YYEKEE (reference sequence). The CDR3 has 14 amino acids. Unmatched junction bases numbered 8, after V lost 5 bases and J lost 7 bases. The CDR3 DNA sequence: TGTGCCAGCAGTCCGATAGCGGGAGGGGAAGAGCAGTACTTC. This encodes CASSPIAGGEEQYF. Together with reference TRBV5-5 and TRBJ2-7, the CDR3 gives the full variable domain: DAGVTQSPTHLIKTRGQQVTLRCSPISGHKSVSWYQQVLGQGPQFIFQYYEKEERGRGNFPDRFSARQFPNYSSELNVNALLLGDSALYLCASSPIAGGEEQYFGPGTRLTVT.

The chain employs TRBV4-1 and TRBJ2-3; D not certain. Germline CDR1 and CDR2: MGHRA and YSYEKL. V was trimmed by 3 bases and J by 0 bases, leaving 22 bases between them. CDR3 length: 19 amino acids. The CDR3 loop is CASSQMIGPSGTSTDTQYF. The DNA of the CDR3 is TGCGCCAGCAGCCAGATGATCGGGCCCTCGGGCACCAGCACAGATACGCAGTATTTT.

This clonotype was seen a few times. The rearrangement uses TRBV20-1 and TRBJ2-7, with TRBD2 matching 10 bases. The CDR3 is 13 amino acids. V lost 3 bases to trimming and J lost 5 bases; unmatched junction nucleotides: 4. Germline-derived CDR1 and CDR2 are DFQATT and SNEGSKA (reference sequence). The CDR3 DNA follows: TGCAGTGCTAGTCCTAGCGGGAGACACGAGCAGTACTTC. It specifies CSASPSGRHEQYF.

The chain couples TRBV2 to TRBJ1-6; D is uncertain. This CDR3 has 12 amino acids. V lost 5 bases to trimming and J lost 7 bases, with 6 bases between them. CDR1 and CDR2 (germline): SNHLY, FYNNEI. The CDR3, as DNA: TGTGCCAGCAGTTATAGGAATTCACCCCTCCACTTT. It yields the protein CASSYRNSPLHF.

The rearrangement links TRBV27 to TRBJ2-4; 7 nucleotides match TRBD1. Germline lookup yields CDR1 MNHEY and CDR2 SMNVEV (reference sequence). V trimming: 3 bases; J trimming: 6 bases; junction bases outside the gene matches: 5. The CDR3 runs to 14 residues. The CDR3 DNA reads TGTGCCAGCAGTTTTGGGGACAGTCTAAACATTCAGTACTTC. Its translation is CASSFGDSLNIQYF.

The chain is built from TRBV29-1 and TRBJ2-2; TRBD2 agrees at 7 bases. The trim removed 3 bases at V and 2 bases at J, leaving 3 bases unmatched. Germline CDR1 reads SQVTM; CDR2 reads ANQGSEA. CDR3 length: 14 residues. As DNA, the CDR3 is TGCAGCGTTGAGAGCGGGGAAAACACCGGGGAGCTGTTTTTT. Its protein product is CSVESGENTGELFF.